Listed below are T cell receptor beta chains from one sample, sequenced in a study of blood T cell repertoires in COVID-19. The protocol was immunoSEQ multiplex PCR, while the TCRdb copy is restricted to in-frame clones and leaves out a portion. The sample carries 50,000 to 80,000 clones, approximately 80% recorded once. Sequencing was done on a sample of peripheral blood. Receptors originate from a man aged 55 to 70 with COVID-19, enrolled during active disease. Each CDR3 is given without its conserved first and last residue. The order of the fields is V gene, J gene, CDR3 protein.

V: TRBV24-1
J: TRBJ2-7
CDR3: ATSDGQGISYEQY

V: TRBV29-1
J: TRBJ1-2
CDR3: SVDRGVSGYT

V: TRBV2
J: TRBJ1-4
CDR3: ASGGLNEKLF

V: TRBV21-1
J: TRBJ2-6
CDR3: ASRPEAYGANVLT

V: TRBV30
J: TRBJ2-1
CDR3: AWNPGTGFDNEQF

V: TRBV4-2
J: TRBJ2-1
CDR3: ASSPLRDRVYNEQF

V: TRBV19
J: TRBJ1-5
CDR3: ASDETGNNQPQH

V: TRBV7-7
J: TRBJ2-7
CDR3: ASSPWDLIYEQY

V: TRBV4-1
J: TRBJ2-5
CDR3: ASSQESGGPGTQY

V: TRBV5-1
J: TRBJ2-3
CDR3: ASSLAHRFSSTDTQY

V: TRBV5-5
J: TRBJ1-1
CDR3: ASSWSGNTEAF

V: TRBV12-3/TRBV12-4
J: TRBJ2-1
CDR3: ASSPRDYYEQF

V: TRBV9
J: TRBJ2-5
CDR3: ASSPQGTAETQY

V: TRBV14
J: TRBJ2-1
CDR3: ASSRGTHNEQF

V: TRBV5-4
J: TRBJ1-5
CDR3: ASSLMAGGPQH

V: TRBV15
J: TRBJ2-7
CDR3: ATNRDREDEQY

V: TRBV2
J: TRBJ2-1
CDR3: ASRKTSGGDNEQF